Each of the 17 T cell receptor beta chains below was sequenced from the same sample in a study of T cells after yellow fever vaccination. Each CDR3 protein is one row after TCRdb ran MiXCR on the 5' RACE reads. The sample has around 340,000 distinct CDR3 sequences; 8.7% are singletons. The sample here was PBMCs, taken on the day of the first yellow fever vaccination. The source of these receptors is a man aged 18-30 years who received the YFV17D yellow fever vaccine.

This rearrangement joins TRBV23-1 to TRBJ2-1; TRBD2 agrees at 10 bases. TRBV23-1 is an open reading frame whose function is uncertain. Unmatched junction bases numbered 9, after V lost 4 bases and J lost 0 bases. The CDR3 has 18 amino acids. The CDR3 nucleotides read TGCGCCAGCAGTCCGTCTAGCGGGGGCTGCGACTCCTACAATGAGCAGTTCTTC. Translated: CASSPSSGGCDSYNEQFF.

The chain recombines TRBV12-3 or TRBV12-4 with TRBJ1-3, with no clear D. Trimming took 4 bases from V and 9 from J, leaving 7 bases between them. The CDR3 is made up of 11 amino acids. CDR3 bases: TGTGCCAGCAGTTCAGGTTTCACCATATATTTT. Protein product: CASSSGFTIYF.

The sample holds a few counts of this clonotype. CDR3 DNA sequence: TGTGCCAGCAGCGTAGGATCAGGTCAAGATACGCAGTATTTT. It specifies CASSVGSGQDTQYF. V usage is TRBV9 and J usage is TRBJ2-3; D gene ambiguous. The germline V and J ends were trimmed by 0 bases and 5 bases, with 10 bases remaining between them. Germline CDR1 reads SGDLS; CDR2 reads YYNGEE. The CDR3 contains 14 residues.

This clonotype was counted a few times. The chain uses TRBV6-2 or TRBV6-3 and TRBJ2-1, with 9 bases aligning to TRBD2. The CDR3 totals 17 residues. Germline V gene sequence: CDR1 MNHEY, CDR2 SVGEGT. The V and J ends lost 11 bases and 4 bases, in that order; junction bases with no gene match: 18. CDR3 DNA sequence: TGTGCCCAAAGGGGGCTAGCGGGGCCTGAAGAATACAATGAGCAGTTCTTC. Translation: CAQRGLAGPEEYNEQFF.

This clonotype came up a few times. The J gene is TRBJ1-3, the V gene TRBV7-2; the D gene is possibly TRBD1 (6 bases). This CDR3 contains 15 residues. Trimming took 5 bases from V and 0 from J, leaving 11 bases between them. The V gene's germline CDR1 is SGHTA and CDR2 FQGNSA. The CDR3 reads CASSHYRDSGNTIYF. CDR3 nucleotide sequence: TGTGCCAGCAGCCACTACAGGGACTCTGGAAACACCATATATTTT.

The chain is built from TRBV7-2 and TRBJ1-2, with unresolved D. Germline CDR1 SGHTA, CDR2 FQGNSA. This CDR3 contains 16 residues. V was pared by 8 bases and J by 0 bases, with 19 bases between. The CDR3 DNA follows: TGTGCCAGCTCAGCTTCTAGTCGGCGTCCTAACTATGGCTACACCTTC. As protein: CASSASSRRPNYGYTF.

In its sample, this clonotype was seen a few times. The chain recombines TRBV5-1 with TRBJ2-5, with TRBD1 matching 9 bases. This CDR3 comprises 15 residues. Germline CDR1 reads SGHRS; CDR2 reads YFSETQ. V gave up 4 bases and J gave up 5 bases; unmatched junction bases: 9. CDR3 nucleotides: TGCGCCAGCAGCGGTAACAGGGGGCGCGGGGAGACCCAGTACTTC. Translated, it gives CASSGNRGRGETQYF.

This clonotype was counted between two and nine times. The chain has TRBV14 and TRBJ1-3; D ambiguous. The CDR3 has 14 residues. CDR1 SGHDN and CDR2 FVKESK come from the germline V gene. V lost 3 bases and J 2 bases, leaving 8 bases between the germline ends. The CDR3 is CASSHRLAGNTIYF. The CDR3 nucleotides read TGTGCCAGCAGCCACAGGTTGGCTGGAAACACCATATATTTT. Supplemented by reference TRBV14 and TRBJ1-3, the full variable domain reads EAGVTQFPSHSVIEKGQTVTLRCDPISGHDNLYWYRRVMGKEIKFLLHFVKESKQDESGMPNNRFLAERTGGTYSTLKVQPAELEDSGVYFCASSHRLAGNTIYFGEGSWLTVV.

This sequence joins TRBV4-2 and TRBJ2-2; TRBD2 matches at 8 bases. CDR1 is LGHNA and CDR2 is YNFKEQ in the germline V gene. V shed 0 bases, J shed 8 bases, and the junction held 5 bases outside the gene matches. CDR3 size: 15 residues. This CDR3 is CASSQELAGIGELFF. The DNA for the CDR3 is TGTGCCAGCAGCCAAGAGCTAGCGGGTATAGGGGAGCTGTTTTTT.

A few counts support this clonotype. The chain links TRBV21-1 to TRBJ2-2; TRBD2 is taken as the D call from the table, unchecked against the DNA. TRBV21-1 is tagged as a pseudogene. This CDR3 is 17 amino acids long. CDR3 in DNA: TGTGCCAGCAGCCGGCCGGAGGCGGGGGGGCCGGACGGGGAGCTGTTTTTT. Translation gives CASSRPEAGGPDGELFF.

This clonotype has just a few counts. The V and J genes are TRBV6-1 and TRBJ2-3, with D unclear. CDR1 and CDR2 (germline): MNHNS, SASEGT. V lost 7 bases to trimming and J lost 0 bases, with 8 bases between them. This CDR3 spans 13 amino acids. CDR3 coding DNA: TGTGCCAGCACCGAAGCTAGCACAGATACGCAGTATTTT. Its translation: CASTEASTDTQYF.

The chain is built from TRBV20-1 and TRBJ2-1; weak D call: TRBD2 (6 bases). With 3 bases removed from V and 2 bases from J, the gap between germline ends came to 8 bases. The germline gives CDR1 DFQATT, CDR2 SNEGSKA (reference sequence). The CDR3 covers 13 residues. The CDR3 DNA reads as TGCAGTGCTAGGGCGGGGACCTACAATGAGCAGTTCTTC. It yields the protein CSARAGTYNEQFF.

This clonotype was found a few times. The rearrangement links TRBV28 to TRBJ2-7; 7 bases map to TRBD1. The CDR3 is 15 residues long. Looked up from germline, CDR1 is MDHEN and CDR2 is SYDVKM. The V segment lost 5 bases and the J segment 2 bases; nucleotides outside the gene matches: 9. The CDR3 loop is CASSPTGWATYEQYV. CDR3 bases: TGTGCCAGCAGTCCGACAGGGTGGGCTACCTACGAGCAGTACGTC.

This chain joins TRBV12-3 or TRBV12-4 and TRBJ2-1, with D perhaps being TRBD1 or TRBD2 (5 bases each). This CDR3 has 12 amino acids. With 6 bases removed from V and 14 bases from J, the gap between germline ends came to 17 bases. CDR3 sequence (DNA): TGTGCCAGCAGCCCCCTGGGTCAGGGAGAGTTCTTC. The encoded protein is CASSPLGQGEFF.

The chain employs TRBV15 and TRBJ2-1; possible D gene TRBD1, 6 bases. V lost 0 bases to trimming and J lost 4 bases, with 19 bases between them. CDR3 length: 18 residues. The germline V gene has CDR1 LNHNV and CDR2 YYDKDF (reference sequence). CDR3 residues: CATSRELAGGRTYNEQFF. CDR3 nucleotide sequence: TGTGCCACCAGCAGAGAACTTGCTGGGGGCAGGACGTACAATGAGCAGTTCTTC.

The chain joins TRBV14 to TRBJ1-4, with D hard to call. Germline CDR1 reads SGHDN; CDR2 reads FVKESK. The CDR3 length is 12 residues. Trimming removed 1 base from V and 11 bases from J, with 8 bases in between. CDR3 amino acids: CASSQGLGKLFF. DNA for the CDR3: TGTGCCAGCAGCCAAGGGTTGGGGAAACTGTTTTTT.

The chain combines TRBV5-4 with TRBJ2-2, with 12 bases aligning to TRBD2. CDR1 is SGHNT and CDR2 is YYREEE in the germline V gene (reference sequence). The CDR3 loop spans 16 amino acids. V was pared by 5 bases and J by 3 bases, with 5 bases of the junction left unmatched. The CDR3 sequence: CASRDLAGGHTGELFF. The CDR3 DNA follows: TGTGCCAGCAGGGACCTAGCGGGGGGGCACACCGGGGAGCTGTTTTTT.